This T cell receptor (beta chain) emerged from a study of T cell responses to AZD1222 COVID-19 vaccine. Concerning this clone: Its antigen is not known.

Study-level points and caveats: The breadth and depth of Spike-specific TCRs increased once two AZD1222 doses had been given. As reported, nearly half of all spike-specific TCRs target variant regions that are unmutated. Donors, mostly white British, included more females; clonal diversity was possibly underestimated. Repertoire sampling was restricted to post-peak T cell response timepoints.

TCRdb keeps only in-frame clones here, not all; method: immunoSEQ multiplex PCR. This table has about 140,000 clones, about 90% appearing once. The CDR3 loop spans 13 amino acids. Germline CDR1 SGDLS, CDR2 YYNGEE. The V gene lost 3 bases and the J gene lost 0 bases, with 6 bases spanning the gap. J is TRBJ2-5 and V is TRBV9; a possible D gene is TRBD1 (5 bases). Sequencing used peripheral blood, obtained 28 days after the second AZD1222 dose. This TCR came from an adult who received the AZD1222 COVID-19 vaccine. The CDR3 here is CASSADNQETQYF. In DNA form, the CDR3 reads TGTGCCAGCAGCGCGGACAACCAAGAGACCCAGTACTTC.